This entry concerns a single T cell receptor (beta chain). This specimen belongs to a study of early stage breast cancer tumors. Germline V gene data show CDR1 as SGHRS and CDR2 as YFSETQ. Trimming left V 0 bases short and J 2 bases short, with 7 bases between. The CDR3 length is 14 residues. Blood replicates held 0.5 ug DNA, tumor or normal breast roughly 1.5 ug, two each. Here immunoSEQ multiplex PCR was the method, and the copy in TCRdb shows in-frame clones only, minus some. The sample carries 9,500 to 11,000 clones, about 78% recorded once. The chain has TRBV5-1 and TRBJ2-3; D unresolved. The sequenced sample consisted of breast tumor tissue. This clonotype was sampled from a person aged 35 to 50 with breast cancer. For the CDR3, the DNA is TGCGCCAGCAGCTTGGCAAGCCCCACAGATACGCAGTATTTT. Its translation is CASSLASPTDTQYF.